The rows below give T cell receptor beta chains drawn from one sample of a study of Ad26.COV2.S vaccination and SARS-CoV-2 variants. Sequencing was performed with immunoSEQ multiplex PCR; in TCRdb, only in-frame clones are kept and a portion is missing. The sample includes 350,000 to 500,000 clones, roughly nine tenths of them seen just once. The sequencing here drew on peripheral blood, taken in a trial of Ad26.COV2.S vaccine versus placebo. The receptors were gathered from a person aged 18-60 years who received the Ad26.COV2.S COVID-19 vaccine or a placebo. The CDR3 runs from the conserved cysteine through the conserved F or W. A D gene is named only where the DNA matches it firmly. Rows give clone size only sometimes, using once, few, many, or a class for an expanded clone.

abundance | j_gene | v_gene | d_gene | CDR3aa | CDR3nt
- | TRBJ2-5 | TRBV7-2 | - | CASSLSRAASQETQYF | TGTGCCAGCAGCTTAAGCCGGGCCGCGTCCCAGGAGACCCAGTACTTC
- | TRBJ1-1 | TRBV19 | - | CASSGLGNTEAFF | TGTGCCAGTTCAGGCCTTGGGAACACTGAAGCTTTCTTT
few | TRBJ2-3 | TRBV7-3 | TRBD2 | CASSLKGLAIDTQYF | TGTGCCAGCAGCTTAAAGGGACTAGCTATAGATACGCAGTATTTT
- | TRBJ2-6 | TRBV11-3 | - | CASSSPRGRSGANVLTF | TGTGCCAGCAGCTCCCCCCGGGGACGCTCTGGGGCCAACGTCCTGACTTTC
- | TRBJ2-3 | TRBV5-8 | - | CASSFEPSTDTQYF | TGTGCCAGCAGCTTCGAACCAAGCACAGATACGCAGTATTTT
few | TRBJ2-3 | TRBV4-2 | - | CASSQEGLSTDTQYF | TGTGCCAGCAGCCAAGAGGGGCTTAGCACAGATACGCAGTATTTT
- | TRBJ1-4 | TRBV5-6 | - | CASSLDQLEKLFF | TGTGCCAGCAGCTTGGACCAGCTTGAAAAACTGTTTTTT
- | TRBJ1-5 | TRBV5-1 | - | CASSPTGAQPQHF | TGCGCCAGCAGCCCGACGGGGGCTCAGCCCCAGCATTTT
- | TRBJ1-6 | TRBV5-1 | - | CASSLEKYNSPLHF | TGCGCCAGCAGCTTGGAGAAGTATAATTCACCCCTCCACTTT
- | TRBJ2-3 | TRBV5-1 | - | CASSLGALRSYSDTQYF | TGCGCCAGCAGCTTGGGGGCCTTACGGTCGTATTCAGATACGCAGTATTTT
- | TRBJ1-1 | TRBV28 | - | CASSLASDLAFF | TGTGCCAGCAGTTTGGCCTCGGACCTGGCTTTCTTT
- | TRBJ2-1 | TRBV4-3 | TRBD2 | CASSPTAGGQNNEQFF | TGCGCCAGCAGCCCTACAGCGGGGGGCCAAAACAATGAGCAGTTCTTC
- | TRBJ2-5 | TRBV15 | - | CATSVGTSQETQYF | TGTGCCACCAGCGTCGGGACATCCCAAGAGACCCAGTACTTC
- | TRBJ2-1 | TRBV4-3 | - | CASSRMGGTSSYNEQFF | TGCGCCAGCAGTCGGATGGGGGGCACTAGCTCCTACAATGAGCAGTTCTTC
- | TRBJ1-5 | TRBV5-1 | - | CASSLYDPSNQPQHF | TGCGCCAGCAGCTTGTACGACCCCAGCAATCAGCCCCAGCATTTT
many | TRBJ1-5 | TRBV19 | - | CASSRPVGEQPQHF | TGTGCCAGTAGTCGACCTGTCGGGGAGCAGCCCCAGCATTTT
- | TRBJ2-3 | TRBV9 | - | CASNERAEDTQYF | TGTGCCAGCAACGAAAGGGCGGAAGATACGCAGTATTTT
few | TRBJ1-1 | TRBV19 | - | CASSTGSPLVGAEAFF | TGTGCCAGTAGTACCGGGAGTCCCTTGGTCGGCGCTGAAGCTTTCTTT
- | TRBJ2-1 | TRBV7-3 | TRBD2 | CASSPPPGLAGYNEQFF | TGTGCCAGCAGCCCGCCCCCGGGACTAGCGGGCTACAATGAGCAGTTCTTC
- | TRBJ2-2 | TRBV4-2 | - | CASSQDGRKNTGELFF | TGTGCCAGCAGCCAAGATGGCAGGAAGAACACCGGGGAGCTGTTTTTT
- | TRBJ1-6 | TRBV4-3 | - | CASSQDSVAGRNSPLHF | TGCGCCAGCAGCCAAGATTCAGTGGCAGGCCGAAATTCACCCCTCCACTTT
- | TRBJ2-7 | TRBV28 | - | CASSVSISFYEQYF | TGTGCCAGCAGCGTAAGCATCTCCTTCTACGAGCAGTACTTC
- | TRBJ1-1 | TRBV10-3 | - | CAISTQPEGSNTEAFF | TGTGCCATCAGTACACAACCCGAGGGATCGAACACTGAAGCTTTCTTT
once | TRBJ2-7 | TRBV19 | - | CASSIRDRDYEQYF | TGTGCCAGTAGTATCCGCGACAGAGACTACGAGCAGTACTTC
- | TRBJ2-2 | TRBV5-1 | TRBD2 | CASSLVGASGDYTGELFF | TGCGCCAGCAGCTTGGTTGGGGCTAGCGGGGATTACACCGGGGAGCTGTTTTTT
- | TRBJ2-5 | TRBV7-3 | - | CASSRGGYQETQYF | TGTGCCAGCAGCCGGGGAGGTTACCAAGAGACCCAGTACTTC
- | TRBJ2-2 | TRBV5-5 | - | CASRVNTGELFF | TGTGCCAGCAGGGTAAACACCGGGGAGCTGTTTTTT
once | TRBJ2-6 | TRBV2 | - | CASYRADGANVLTF | TGTGCCAGCTATAGGGCCGATGGGGCCAACGTCCTGACTTTC
- | TRBJ2-5 | TRBV5-1 | - | CASSSGTLQETQYF | TGCGCCAGCAGCTCAGGGACTCTCCAAGAGACCCAGTACTTC
- | TRBJ2-3 | TRBV5-1 | TRBD1 | CASSYIGQGSGTDTQYF | TGCGCCAGCAGCTACATCGGACAGGGGAGCGGCACAGATACGCAGTATTTT
- | TRBJ1-1 | TRBV28 | TRBD1 | CASSPSPDRVAFF | TGTGCCAGCAGTCCCTCCCCGGACAGGGTTGCTTTCTTT
once | TRBJ2-1 | TRBV27 | - | CASSWNSGLYNEQFF | TGTGCCAGCAGTTGGAATAGCGGTCTCTACAATGAGCAGTTCTTC
- | TRBJ1-5 | TRBV28 | - | CASKGWRQPQHF | TGTGCCAGCAAGGGATGGCGGCAGCCCCAGCATTTT
- | TRBJ2-1 | TRBV19 | - | CASSIRISSPSLGREQFF | TGTGCCAGTAGTATCAGAATCAGCTCACCCTCCCTCGGGAGAGAGCAGTTCTTC
- | TRBJ1-1 | TRBV6-5 | - | CASSYPQGWGTEAFF | TGTGCCAGCAGTTACCCACAGGGTTGGGGCACTGAAGCTTTCTTT
- | TRBJ2-3 | TRBV10-3 | TRBD1 | CAISEQGQGNTDTQYF | TGTGCCATCAGTGAGCAGGGACAGGGAAACACAGATACGCAGTATTTT
- | TRBJ1-1 | TRBV5-1 | TRBD1 | CASSAGTGPIGYQAFF | TGCGCCAGCAGCGCCGGGACAGGGCCCATAGGGTATCAAGCTTTCTTT
- | TRBJ1-6 | TRBV18 | - | CASSPQTGSPLHF | TGTGCCAGCTCACCACAAACGGGTTCACCCCTCCACTTT
- | TRBJ2-6 | TRBV5-5 | - | CASSLGTTGANVLTF | TGTGCCAGCAGCTTGGGCACAACTGGGGCCAACGTCCTGACTTTC
- | TRBJ1-5 | TRBV6-5 | - | CASSSGGAREPQHF | TGTGCCAGCAGTTCGGGGGGGGCGAGGGAGCCCCAGCATTTT
- | TRBJ1-5 | TRBV5-1 | - | CASSETGTDSPQHF | TGCGCCAGCAGCGAAACAGGGACCGATTCGCCCCAGCATTTT
- | TRBJ1-1 | TRBV30 | - | CAWSVRNRPSAFF | TGTGCCTGGAGTGTACGAAACAGGCCCTCAGCTTTCTTT
- | TRBJ2-1 | TRBV3-1/TRBV3-2 | TRBD2 | CASSQVGLAGGPSNEQFF | TGTGCCAGCAGCCAAGTAGGACTAGCGGGGGGCCCAAGCAATGAGCAGTTCTTC
- | TRBJ2-2 | TRBV5-4 | TRBD1 | CASSEGTGRNTGELFF | TGTGCCAGCAGCGAAGGGACAGGGCGGAACACCGGGGAGCTGTTTTTT
once | TRBJ1-1 | TRBV5-1 | - | CASSPGVPITEAFF | TGCGCCAGCAGCCCTGGAGTCCCGATCACTGAAGCTTTCTTT
- | TRBJ1-5 | TRBV30 | - | CAWSVSSGGGNQPQHF | TGTGCCTGGAGTGTGTCGAGCGGGGGGGGCAATCAGCCCCAGCATTTT
- | TRBJ2-3 | TRBV5-6 | - | CASSLLRGGSDTQYF | TGTGCCAGCAGCTTGTTGAGGGGGGGATCAGATACGCAGTATTTT
- | TRBJ2-1 | TRBV5-1 | - | CASSLAWTRETNEQFF | TGCGCCAGCAGCTTGGCTTGGACAAGGGAAACAAATGAGCAGTTCTTC
- | TRBJ2-7 | TRBV5-6 | - | CASSLIRRSAYEQYF | TGTGCCAGCAGCTTGATCAGGAGGAGCGCCTACGAGCAGTACTTC
once | TRBJ2-1 | TRBV7-4 | TRBD1 | CASSPTPSGQGANEQFF | TGTGCCAGCAGCCCTACCCCCTCGGGACAGGGGGCCAATGAGCAGTTCTTC